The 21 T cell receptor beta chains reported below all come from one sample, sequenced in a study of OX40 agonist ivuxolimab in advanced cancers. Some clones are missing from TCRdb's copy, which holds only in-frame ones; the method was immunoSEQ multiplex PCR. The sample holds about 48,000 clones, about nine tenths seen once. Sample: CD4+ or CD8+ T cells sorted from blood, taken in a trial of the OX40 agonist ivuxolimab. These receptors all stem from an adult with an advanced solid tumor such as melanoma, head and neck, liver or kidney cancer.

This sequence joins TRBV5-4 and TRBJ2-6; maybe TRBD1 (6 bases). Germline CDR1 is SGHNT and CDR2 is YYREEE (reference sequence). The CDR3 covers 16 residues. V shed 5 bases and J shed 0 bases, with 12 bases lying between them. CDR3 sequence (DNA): TGTGCCAGCAGGGATACAGGGCGCTCTGGGGCCAACGTCCTGACTTTC. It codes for CASRDTGRSGANVLTF.

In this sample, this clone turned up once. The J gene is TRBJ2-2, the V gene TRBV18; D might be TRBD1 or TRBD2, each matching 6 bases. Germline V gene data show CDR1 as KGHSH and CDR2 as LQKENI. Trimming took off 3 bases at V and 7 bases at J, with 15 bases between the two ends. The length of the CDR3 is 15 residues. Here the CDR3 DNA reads TGTGCCAGCTCACCTTTGGGGGGCGCCTACGGGGAGCTGTTTTTT. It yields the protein CASSPLGGAYGELFF. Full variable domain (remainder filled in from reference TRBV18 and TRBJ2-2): NAGVMQNPRHLVRRRGQEARLRCSPMKGHSHVYWYRQLPEEGLKFMVYLQKENIIDESGMPKERFSAEFPKEGPSILRIQQVVRGDSAAYFCASSPLGGAYGELFFGEGSRLTVL.

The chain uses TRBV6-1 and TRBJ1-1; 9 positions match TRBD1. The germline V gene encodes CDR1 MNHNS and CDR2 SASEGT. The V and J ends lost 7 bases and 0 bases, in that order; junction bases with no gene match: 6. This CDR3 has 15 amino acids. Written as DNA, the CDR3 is TGTGCCAGCAAACCCGGACAGGGGATGAACACTGAAGCTTTCTTT. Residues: CASKPGQGMNTEAFF.

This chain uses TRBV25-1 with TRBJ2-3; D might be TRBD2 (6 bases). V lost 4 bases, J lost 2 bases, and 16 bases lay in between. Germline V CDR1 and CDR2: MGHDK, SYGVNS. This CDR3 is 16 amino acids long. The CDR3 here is CASSGSSEGYTDTQYF. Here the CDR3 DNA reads TGTGCCAGCAGTGGGAGTTCGGAGGGATACACAGATACGCAGTATTTT.

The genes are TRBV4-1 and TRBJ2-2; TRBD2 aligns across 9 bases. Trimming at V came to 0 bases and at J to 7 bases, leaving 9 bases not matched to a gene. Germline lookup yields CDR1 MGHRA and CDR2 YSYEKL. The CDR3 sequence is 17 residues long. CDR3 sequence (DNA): TGCGCCAGCAGCCAAGATATTAGCGGGGGTTTTTTCGGGGAGCTGTTTTTT. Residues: CASSQDISGGFFGELFF.

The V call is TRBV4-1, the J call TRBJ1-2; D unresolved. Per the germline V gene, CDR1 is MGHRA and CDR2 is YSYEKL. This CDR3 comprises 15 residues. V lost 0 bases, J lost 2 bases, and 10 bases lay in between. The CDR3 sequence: CASSQEGGVNYGYTF. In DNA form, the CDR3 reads TGCGCCAGCAGCCAAGAGGGAGGAGTGAACTATGGCTACACCTTC.

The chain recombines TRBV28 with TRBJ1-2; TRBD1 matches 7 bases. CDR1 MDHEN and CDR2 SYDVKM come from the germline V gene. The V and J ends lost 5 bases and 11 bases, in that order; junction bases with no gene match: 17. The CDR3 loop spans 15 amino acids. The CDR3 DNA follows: TGTGCCAGCAGTCCCCCGGGACAGTCAACTATGGCTTACACCTTC. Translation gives CASSPPGQSTMAYTF.

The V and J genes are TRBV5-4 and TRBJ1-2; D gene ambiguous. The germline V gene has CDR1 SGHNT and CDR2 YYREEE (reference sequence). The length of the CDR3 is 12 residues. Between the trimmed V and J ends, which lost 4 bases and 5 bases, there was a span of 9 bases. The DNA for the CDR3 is TGTGCCAGCAGCCCCAGTGGATATGGCTACACCTTC. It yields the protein CASSPSGYGYTF.

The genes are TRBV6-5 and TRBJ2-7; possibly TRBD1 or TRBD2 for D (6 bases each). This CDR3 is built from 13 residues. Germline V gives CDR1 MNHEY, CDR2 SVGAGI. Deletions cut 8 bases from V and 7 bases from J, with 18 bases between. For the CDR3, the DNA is TGTGCCAGCGGAGGGGACACAGTTGAAGAGCAGTACTTC. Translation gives CASGGDTVEEQYF.

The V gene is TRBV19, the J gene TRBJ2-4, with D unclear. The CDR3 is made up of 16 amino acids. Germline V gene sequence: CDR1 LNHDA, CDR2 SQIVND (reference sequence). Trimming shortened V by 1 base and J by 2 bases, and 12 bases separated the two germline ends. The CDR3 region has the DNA TGTGCCAGTAGTATAGTTCCCGGGCTAACCAAAAACATTCAGTACTTC. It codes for CASSIVPGLTKNIQYF.

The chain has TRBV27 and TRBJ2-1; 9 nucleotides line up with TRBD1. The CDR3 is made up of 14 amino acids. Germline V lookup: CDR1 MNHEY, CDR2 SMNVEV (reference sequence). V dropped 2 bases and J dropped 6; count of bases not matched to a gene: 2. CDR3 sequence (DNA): TGTGCCAGCAGTTTAGGGACAGGGTTCAATGAGCAGTTCTTC. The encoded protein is CASSLGTGFNEQFF.

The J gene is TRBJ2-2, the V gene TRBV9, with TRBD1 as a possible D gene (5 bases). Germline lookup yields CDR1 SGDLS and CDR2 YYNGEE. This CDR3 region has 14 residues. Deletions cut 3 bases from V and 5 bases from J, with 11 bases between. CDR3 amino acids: CASSAPQGTGELFF. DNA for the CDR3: TGTGCCAGCAGCGCCCCCCAGGGAACCGGGGAGCTGTTTTTT.

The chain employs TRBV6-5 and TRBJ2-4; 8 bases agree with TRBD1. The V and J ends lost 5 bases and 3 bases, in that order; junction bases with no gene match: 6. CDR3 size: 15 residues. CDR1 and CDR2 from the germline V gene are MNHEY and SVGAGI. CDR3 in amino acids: CASSVRTGNKNIQYF. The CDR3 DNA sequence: TGTGCCAGCAGTGTCAGGACAGGGAACAAAAACATTCAGTACTTC.

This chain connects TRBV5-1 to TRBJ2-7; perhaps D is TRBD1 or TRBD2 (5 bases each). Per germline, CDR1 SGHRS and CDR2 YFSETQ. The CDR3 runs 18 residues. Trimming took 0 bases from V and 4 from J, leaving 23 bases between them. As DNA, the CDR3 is TGCGCCAGCAGCTTGGCCAAGCAGCGCAGGCGTGAGGGGTACGAGCAGTACGTC. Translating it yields CASSLAKQRRREGYEQYV.

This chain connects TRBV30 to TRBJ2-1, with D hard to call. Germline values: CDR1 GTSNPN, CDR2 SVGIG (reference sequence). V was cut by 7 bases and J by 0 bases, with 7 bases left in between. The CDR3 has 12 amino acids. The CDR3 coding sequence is TGTGCCTTCCAGAGCTCCTACAATGAGCAGTTCTTC. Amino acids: CAFQSSYNEQFF.

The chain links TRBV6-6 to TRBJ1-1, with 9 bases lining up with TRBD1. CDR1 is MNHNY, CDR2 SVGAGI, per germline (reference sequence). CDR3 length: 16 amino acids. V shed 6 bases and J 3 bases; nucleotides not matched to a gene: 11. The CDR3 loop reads CASRINRGPRDTEAFF. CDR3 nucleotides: TGTGCCAGCAGAATAAACAGGGGGCCGAGGGACACTGAAGCTTTCTTT.

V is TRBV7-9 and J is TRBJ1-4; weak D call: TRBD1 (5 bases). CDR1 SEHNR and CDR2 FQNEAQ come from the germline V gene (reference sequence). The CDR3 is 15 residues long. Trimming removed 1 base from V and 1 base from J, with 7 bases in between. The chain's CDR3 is CASSLDGGTNEKLFF. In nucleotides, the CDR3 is TGTGCCAGCAGCTTAGACGGGGGAACTAATGAAAAACTGTTTTTT.

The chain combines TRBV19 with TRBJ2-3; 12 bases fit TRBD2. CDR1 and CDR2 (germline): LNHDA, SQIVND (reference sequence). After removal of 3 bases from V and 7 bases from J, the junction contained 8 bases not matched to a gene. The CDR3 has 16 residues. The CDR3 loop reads CASSIGLAGRIYTQYF. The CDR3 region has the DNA TGTGCCAGTAGTATCGGACTAGCGGGGCGCATTTATACGCAGTATTTT.

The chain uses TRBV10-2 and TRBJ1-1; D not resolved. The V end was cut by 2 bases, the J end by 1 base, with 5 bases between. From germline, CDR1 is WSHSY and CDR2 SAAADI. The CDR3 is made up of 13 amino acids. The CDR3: CASSEKRNTEAFF. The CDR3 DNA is TGCGCCAGCAGTGAGAAGAGGAACACTGAAGCTTTCTTT.

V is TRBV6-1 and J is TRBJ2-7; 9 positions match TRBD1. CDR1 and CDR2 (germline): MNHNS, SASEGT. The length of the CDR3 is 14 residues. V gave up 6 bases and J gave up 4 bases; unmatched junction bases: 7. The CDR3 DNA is TGTGCCAGCAGGGGACAGGGCTGGCCTTACGAGCAGTACGTC. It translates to CASRGQGWPYEQYV.

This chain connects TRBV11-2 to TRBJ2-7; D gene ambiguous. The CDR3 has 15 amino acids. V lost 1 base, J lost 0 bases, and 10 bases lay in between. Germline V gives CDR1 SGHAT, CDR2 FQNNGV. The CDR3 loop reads CASSLVFGPSYEQYV. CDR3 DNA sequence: TGTGCCAGCAGCTTAGTATTCGGGCCCTCCTACGAGCAGTACGTC.